This T cell receptor beta chain was documented in a study of T cell responses to AZD1222 COVID-19 vaccine. Background on the study: Second-dose groups at about 4 or about 12 weeks were pooled.

The study, taken as a whole, reports: Researchers took repertoire samples only after the peak T cell response had come. A reported finding is that nearly half of spike-specific TCRs target unmutated variant regions.

To note about this clone: The target antigen is unknown.

Some clones are missing from TCRdb's copy, which holds only in-frame ones; the method was immunoSEQ multiplex PCR. This sample carries about 93,000 clones, around 86% of them seen once, and the ten largest clones take about 8%. This material consisted of peripheral blood, taken on day 0 of AZD1222 vaccination. This clonotype was obtained from an adult in good health.

The CDR3 DNA sequence: TGTGCCAGCAGTTTCGCAACACCTTGGGACAGGGGAGGCTATGGCTACACCTTC. Translated: CASSFATPWDRGGYGYTF. The rearrangement links TRBV28 to TRBJ1-2; TRBD1 matches at 10 bases. The V gene's germline CDR1 is MDHEN and CDR2 SYDVKM. The CDR3 spans 18 residues. The trim removed 3 bases at V and 4 bases at J, leaving 14 bases unmatched.